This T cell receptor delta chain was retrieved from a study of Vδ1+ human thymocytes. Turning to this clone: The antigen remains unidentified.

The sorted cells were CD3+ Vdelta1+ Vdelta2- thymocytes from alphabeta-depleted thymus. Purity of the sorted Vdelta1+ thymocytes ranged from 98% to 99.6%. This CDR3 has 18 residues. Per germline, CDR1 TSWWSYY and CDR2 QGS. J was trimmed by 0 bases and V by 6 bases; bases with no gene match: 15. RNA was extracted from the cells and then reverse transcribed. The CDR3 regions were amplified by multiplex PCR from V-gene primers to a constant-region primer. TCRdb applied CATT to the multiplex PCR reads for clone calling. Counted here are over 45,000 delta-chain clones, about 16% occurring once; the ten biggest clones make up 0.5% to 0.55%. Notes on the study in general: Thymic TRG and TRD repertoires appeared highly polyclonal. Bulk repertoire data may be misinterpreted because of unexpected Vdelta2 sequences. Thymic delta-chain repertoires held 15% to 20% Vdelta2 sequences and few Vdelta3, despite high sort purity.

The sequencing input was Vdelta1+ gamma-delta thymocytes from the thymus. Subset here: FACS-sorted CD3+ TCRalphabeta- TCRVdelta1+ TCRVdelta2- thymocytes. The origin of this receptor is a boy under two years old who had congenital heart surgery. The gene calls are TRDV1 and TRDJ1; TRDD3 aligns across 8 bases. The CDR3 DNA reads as TGTGCTCTTGGAGTGACTAGGGGGGATATTTGCCACACCGATAAACTCATCTTT. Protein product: CALGVTRGDICHTDKLIF.